The text below deals with one T cell receptor (beta chain). Its antigen remains unknown. The data originate from a study of OX40 agonist ivuxolimab in advanced cancers. Background on the study: Head and neck, renal cell, melanoma or hepatocellular carcinoma were the cancers that dose-escalation patients had. Partial responses were seen in three patients, one with hepatocellular carcinoma and two with cutaneous melanoma. General study findings and limits: Both blood CD4+ and CD8+ T cells showed clonal growth by week 6 at 0.1 to 3.0 mg/kg.

Samples were taken at baseline and on day 1 of cycles 4 and 7. Assay: immunoSEQ multiplex PCR; the TCRdb copy retains only in-frame clones and omits some. The table lists roughly 100,000 clones, approximately 93% of them singletons. The CDR3 consists of 13 residues. V was pared by 0 bases and J by 10 bases, with 9 bases between. The germline V gene encodes CDR1 MNHEY and CDR2 SVGAGI. The rearrangement links TRBV6-5 to TRBJ2-2; D gene ambiguous. The sequencing used CD4+ or CD8+ T cells sorted from blood, collected in a trial of the OX40 agonist ivuxolimab. This receptor was taken from an adult with an advanced solid tumor such as melanoma, head and neck, liver or kidney cancer. The DNA of the CDR3 is TGTGCCAGCAGTTACTCAGGAAATGAGGAGCTGTTTTTT. Protein sequence: CASSYSGNEELFF.